Listed below are T cell receptor beta chains from one sample, sequenced in a study of vaccination and CD4 T cells after COVID-19. TCRdb independently ran MiXCR on the PCR reads; one entry per CDR3 protein. The sample yields under 15,000 distinct CDR3 sequences, roughly 60% seen once. These receptors lack a known antigen. Material: CD4+ T cells from blood, cultured in vitro. The source is a human donor who had recovered from COVID-19. The CDR3 runs from the conserved cysteine through the conserved F or W. A D gene is named only where the DNA matches it firmly. A row's size may be missing; if present it is once, few, many or a size class.

>TRBV19|NA|NA|TRBJ1-1
CASSRNRDTEAFF
TGTGCCAGTAGTAGAAACAGGGACACTGAAGCTTTCTTT
>TRBV7-9|few|TRBD2|TRBJ2-3
CASSDGRRSTDTQYF
TGTGCCAGCAGCGACGGGAGGAGGAGCACAGATACGCAGTATTTT
>TRBV20-1|NA|NA|TRBJ2-1
CSLDWSGSGQFF
TGCAGTCTAGATTGGTCGGGTTCGGGTCAGTTCTTC
>TRBV7-9|NA|NA|TRBJ1-5
CASSQQGNQPQHF
TGTGCCAGCAGCCAACAGGGAAATCAGCCCCAGCATTTT
>TRBV20-1|NA|NA|TRBJ2-5
CSAKPWQEQETQYF
TGCAGTGCTAAACCTTGGCAGGAACAAGAGACCCAGTACTTC
>TRBV27|NA|NA|TRBJ1-6
CASSLRGEGRGSPLHF
TGTGCCAGCAGTTTAAGGGGCGAGGGCAGGGGTTCACCCCTCCACTTT
>TRBV6-1|NA|NA|TRBJ1-5
CASSASGYSNQPQHF
TGTGCCAGCAGTGCGAGCGGTTATAGCAATCAGCCCCAGCATTTT
>TRBV7-2|once|TRBD1|TRBJ2-7
CASTADRWSYEQYF
TGTGCCAGCACCGCGGACAGGTGGTCCTACGAGCAGTACTTC
>TRBV20-1|NA|NA|TRBJ2-1
CSAPDQYNEQFF
TGCAGTGCCCCCGACCAATACAATGAGCAGTTCTTC
>TRBV10-3|NA|TRBD1|TRBJ1-2
CAISDAGGVPYGYTF
TGTGCCATCAGTGACGCAGGGGGAGTGCCCTATGGCTACACCTTC
>TRBV20-1|NA|NA|TRBJ1-3
CSARLGRNTIYF
TGCAGTGCTAGATTAGGAAGAAACACCATATATTTT
>TRBV27|NA|NA|TRBJ1-4
CASSSRTPYEKLFF
TGTGCCAGCAGTTCCCGGACACCTTATGAAAAACTGTTTTTT
>TRBV20-1|few|NA|TRBJ2-5
CSATPPTLSQYF
TGCAGTGCCACCCCCCCTACTTTGTCACAGTACTTC
>TRBV20-1|few|TRBD2|TRBJ2-3
CSAPAGTSGRTQYF
TGCAGTGCCCCAGCCGGGACTAGCGGGAGGACGCAGTATTTT
>TRBV20-1|NA|NA|TRBJ2-5
CSARVIAVVTQYF
TGCAGTGCTAGAGTCATAGCCGTTGTGACCCAGTACTTC
>TRBV7-3|NA|NA|TRBJ2-3
CASSPGTASLTDTQYF
TGTGCCAGCAGCCCAGGGACTGCGAGCCTAACAGATACGCAGTATTTT
>TRBV7-9|NA|NA|TRBJ1-2
CASSLTDYGYTF
TGTGCCAGCAGTCTGACGGACTATGGCTACACCTTC
>TRBV30|NA|NA|TRBJ2-1
CAWSVGGSSYNEQFF
TGTGCCTGGAGTGTGGGTGGCAGCTCCTACAATGAGCAGTTCTTC
>TRBV2|large|NA|TRBJ1-2
CASSVGGSNYGYTF
TGTGCCAGCAGTGTGGGCGGTTCTAACTATGGCTACACCTTC
>TRBV6-1|NA|NA|TRBJ1-2
CASRGTGSVYGYTF
TGTGCCAGCAGAGGAACAGGGTCGGTCTATGGCTACACCTTC
>TRBV5-5|NA|NA|TRBJ2-7
CASSPEAYEQYF
TGTGCCAGCAGCCCGGAGGCCTACGAGCAGTACTTC
>TRBV6-2/TRBV6-3|few|NA|TRBJ1-5
CASRVGGSNQPQHF
TGTGCCAGCAGGGTAGGGGGGAGCAATCAGCCCCAGCATTTT
>TRBV7-8|NA|NA|TRBJ1-5
CASSLSGQVAQPQHF
TGTGCCAGCAGCTTATCGGGTCAGGTTGCTCAGCCCCAGCATTTT
>TRBV10-2|NA|NA|TRBJ2-7
CASSESLPPLRQYF
TGCGCCAGCAGTGAGTCTTTGCCTCCTCTACGGCAGTACTTC
>TRBV2|NA|NA|TRBJ2-7
CASSDVVVYYEQYF
TGTGCCAGCAGTGACGTGGTAGTCTACTACGAGCAGTACTTC
>TRBV7-9|large|NA|TRBJ2-2
CASSFVDRAGELFF
TGTGCCAGCAGCTTTGTAGATAGGGCCGGGGAGCTGTTTTTT
>TRBV5-1|few|NA|TRBJ1-2
CASSLEGTPYGYTF
TGCGCCAGCAGCTTGGAGGGGACACCCTATGGCTACACCTTC
>TRBV6-5|NA|NA|TRBJ2-7
CASSYSRDYEQYF
TGTGCCAGCAGTTACTCGCGGGACTACGAGCAGTACTTC
>TRBV6-5|few|NA|TRBJ2-7
CASSYFSYEQYF
TGTGCCAGCAGTTACTTCTCCTACGAGCAGTACTTC
>TRBV20-1|NA|NA|TRBJ1-5
CSARVTGHSNQPQHF
TGCAGTGCTAGAGTGACGGGACATAGCAATCAGCCCCAGCATTTT
>TRBV12-3/TRBV12-4|NA|NA|TRBJ2-7
CASSLLRSYEQYF
TGTGCCAGCAGTTTATTGAGATCCTACGAGCAGTACTTC
>TRBV20-1|NA|NA|TRBJ2-1
CGAHGGLGYNEQFF
TGCGGTGCTCACGGGGGTCTAGGGTACAATGAGCAGTTCTTC
>TRBV7-6|few|NA|TRBJ1-1
CASSSGPNTEAFF
TGTGCCAGCAGCTCGGGACCGAACACTGAAGCTTTCTTT
>TRBV30|NA|NA|TRBJ2-7
CAWRAEGARNEQYF
TGTGCCTGGAGGGCGGAGGGGGCGCGGAACGAGCAGTACTTC
>TRBV5-4|NA|NA|TRBJ2-1
CASSFKIAEANEQFF
TGTGCCAGCAGCTTTAAAATAGCGGAGGCCAATGAGCAGTTCTTC
>TRBV20-1|few|TRBD2|TRBJ2-5
CSGSGGRVEETQYF
TGCAGCGGTAGCGGGGGAAGGGTAGAAGAGACCCAGTACTTC
>TRBV20-1|NA|NA|TRBJ2-5
CSARATREQTLETQYF
TGCAGTGCTAGAGCGACCCGGGAGCAGACTCTAGAGACCCAGTACTTC
>TRBV19|NA|NA|TRBJ2-3
CASSRGASWTDTQYF
TGTGCCAGTAGCAGAGGGGCTAGCTGGACAGATACGCAGTATTTT
>TRBV28|NA|TRBD1|TRBJ2-1
CASSLLGQASSYNEQFF
TGTGCCAGCAGTTTACTCGGACAGGCGAGCTCCTACAATGAGCAGTTCTTC
>TRBV27|few|NA|TRBJ2-5
CASSSRAGGTRETQYF
TGTGCCAGCAGCTCGCGGGCCGGGGGTACGAGAGAGACCCAGTACTTC